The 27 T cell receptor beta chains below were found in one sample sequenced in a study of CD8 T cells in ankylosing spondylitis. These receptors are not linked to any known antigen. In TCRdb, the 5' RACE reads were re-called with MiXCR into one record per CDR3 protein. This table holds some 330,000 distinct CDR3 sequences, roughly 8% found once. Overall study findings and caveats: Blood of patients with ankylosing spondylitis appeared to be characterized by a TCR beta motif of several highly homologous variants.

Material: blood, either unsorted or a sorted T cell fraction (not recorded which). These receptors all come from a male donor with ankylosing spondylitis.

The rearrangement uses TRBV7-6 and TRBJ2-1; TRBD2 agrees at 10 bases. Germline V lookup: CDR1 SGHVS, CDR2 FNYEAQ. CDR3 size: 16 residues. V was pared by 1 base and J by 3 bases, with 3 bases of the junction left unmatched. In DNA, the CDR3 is TGTGCCAGCAGCTTAGGAGCGGGAGGGCACTACAATGAGCAGTTCTTC. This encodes CASSLGAGGHYNEQFF. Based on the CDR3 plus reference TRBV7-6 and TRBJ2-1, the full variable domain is GAGVSQSPRYKVTKRGQDVALRCDPISGHVSLYWYRQALGQGPEFLTYFNYEAQQDKSGLPNDRFSAERPEGSISTLTIQRTEQRDSAMYRCASSLGAGGHYNEQFFGPGTRLTVL.

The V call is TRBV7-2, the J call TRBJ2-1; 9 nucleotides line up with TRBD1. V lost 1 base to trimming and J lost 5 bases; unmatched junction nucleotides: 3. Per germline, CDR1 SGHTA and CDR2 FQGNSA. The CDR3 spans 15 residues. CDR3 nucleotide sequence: TGTGCCAGCAGCTTAGACAGGGGGCGCCACAATGAGCAGTTCTTC. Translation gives CASSLDRGRHNEQFF.

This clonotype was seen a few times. DNA for the CDR3: TGTGCCAGCAGCCAAGGCCTAGCGCAGTATTTT. Protein product: CASSQGLAQYF. This chain uses TRBV4-2 with TRBJ2-3; unclear D gene. The CDR3 is 11 residues long. Germline V gene data show CDR1 as LGHNA and CDR2 as YNFKEQ. V was trimmed by 1 base and J by 10 bases, leaving 6 bases between them.

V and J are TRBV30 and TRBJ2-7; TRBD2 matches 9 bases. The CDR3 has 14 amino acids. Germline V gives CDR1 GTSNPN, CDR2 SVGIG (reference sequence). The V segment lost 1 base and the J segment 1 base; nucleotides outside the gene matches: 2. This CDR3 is CAWSETSGSYEQYF. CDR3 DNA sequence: TGTGCCTGGAGTGAAACTAGCGGGTCCTACGAGCAGTACTTC.

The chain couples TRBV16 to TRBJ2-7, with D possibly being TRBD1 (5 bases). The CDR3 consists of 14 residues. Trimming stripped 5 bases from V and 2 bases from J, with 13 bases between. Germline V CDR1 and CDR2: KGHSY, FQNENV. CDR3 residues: CASSEGARPYEQYF. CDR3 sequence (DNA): TGTGCCAGCAGCGAAGGGGCGCGGCCCTACGAGCAGTACTTC.

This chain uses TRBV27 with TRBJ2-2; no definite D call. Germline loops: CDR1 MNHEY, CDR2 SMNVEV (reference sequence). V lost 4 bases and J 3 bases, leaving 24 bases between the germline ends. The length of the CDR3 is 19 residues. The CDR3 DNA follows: TGTGCCAGCAGTTCATGGGCTAGAGCGCGCTGGTACGACACCGGGGAGCTGTTTTTT. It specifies CASSSWARARWYDTGELFF.

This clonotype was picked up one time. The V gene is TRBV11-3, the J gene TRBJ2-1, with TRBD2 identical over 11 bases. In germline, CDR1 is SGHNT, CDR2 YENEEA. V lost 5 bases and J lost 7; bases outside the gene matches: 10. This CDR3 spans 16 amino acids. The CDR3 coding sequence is TGTGCCAGCAGCAACCGACTAGCGGGACTGTGGAATGAGCAGTTCTTC. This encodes CASSNRLAGLWNEQFF.

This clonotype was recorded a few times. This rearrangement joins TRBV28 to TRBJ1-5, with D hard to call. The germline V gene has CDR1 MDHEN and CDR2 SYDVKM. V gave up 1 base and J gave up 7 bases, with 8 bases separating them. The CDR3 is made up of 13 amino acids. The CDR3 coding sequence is TGTGCCAGCAGTTTATTCCATGGACAGCCCCAGCATTTT. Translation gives CASSLFHGQPQHF.

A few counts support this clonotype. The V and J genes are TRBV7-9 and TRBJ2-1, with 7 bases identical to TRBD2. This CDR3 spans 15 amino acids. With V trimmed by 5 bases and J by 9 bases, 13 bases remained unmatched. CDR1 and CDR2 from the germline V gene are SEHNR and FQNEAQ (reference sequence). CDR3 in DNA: TGTGCCAGCAGCCCCTATAGCGGGCAAAGGGTTGAGCAGTTCTTC. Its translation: CASSPYSGQRVEQFF.

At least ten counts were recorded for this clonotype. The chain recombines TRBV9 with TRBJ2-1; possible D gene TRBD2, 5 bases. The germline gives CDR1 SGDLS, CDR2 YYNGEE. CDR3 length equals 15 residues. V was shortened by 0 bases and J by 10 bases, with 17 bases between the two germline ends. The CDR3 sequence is CASSVAGNAVGEQFF. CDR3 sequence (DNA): TGTGCCAGCAGCGTAGCGGGGAATGCCGTGGGAGAGCAGTTCTTC.

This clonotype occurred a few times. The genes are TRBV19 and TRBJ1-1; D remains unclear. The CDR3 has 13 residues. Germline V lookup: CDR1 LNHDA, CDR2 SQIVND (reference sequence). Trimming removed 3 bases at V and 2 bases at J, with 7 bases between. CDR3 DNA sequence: TGTGCCAGTAGTATTCGGGGAAACACTGAAGCTTTCTTT. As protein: CASSIRGNTEAFF. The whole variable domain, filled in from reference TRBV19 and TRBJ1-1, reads DGGITQSPKYLFRKEGQNVTLSCEQNLNHDAMYWYRQDPGQGLRLIYYSQIVNDFQKGDIAEGYSVSREKKESFPLTVTSAQKNPTAFYLCASSIRGNTEAFFGQGTRLTVV.

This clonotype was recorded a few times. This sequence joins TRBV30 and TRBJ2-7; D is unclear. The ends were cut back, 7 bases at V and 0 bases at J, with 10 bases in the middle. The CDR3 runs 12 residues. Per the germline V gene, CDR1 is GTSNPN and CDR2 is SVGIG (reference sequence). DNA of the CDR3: TGTGCCTTCAGGCAGGACTCCTACGAGCAGTACTTC. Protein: CAFRQDSYEQYF.

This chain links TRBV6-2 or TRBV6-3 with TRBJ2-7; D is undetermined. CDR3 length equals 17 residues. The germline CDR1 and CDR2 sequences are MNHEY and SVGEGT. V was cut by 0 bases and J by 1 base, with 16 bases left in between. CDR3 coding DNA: TGTGCCAGCAGTTACTCGTGGGGTGGATGGATTTCCTACGAGCAGTACTTC. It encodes CASSYSWGGWISYEQYF.

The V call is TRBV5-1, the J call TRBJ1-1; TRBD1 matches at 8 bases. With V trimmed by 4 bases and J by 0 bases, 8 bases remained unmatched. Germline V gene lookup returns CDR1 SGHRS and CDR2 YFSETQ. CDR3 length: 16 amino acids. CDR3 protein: CASSRTGGSMNTEAFF. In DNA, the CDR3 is TGCGCCAGCAGCCGAACAGGGGGGTCAATGAACACTGAAGCTTTCTTT.

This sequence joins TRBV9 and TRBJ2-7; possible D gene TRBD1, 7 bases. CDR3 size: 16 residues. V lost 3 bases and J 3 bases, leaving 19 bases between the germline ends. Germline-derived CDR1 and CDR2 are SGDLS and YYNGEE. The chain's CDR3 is CASSGPTGEDIYEQYF. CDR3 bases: TGTGCCAGCAGCGGGCCAACAGGGGAGGACATCTACGAGCAGTACTTC.

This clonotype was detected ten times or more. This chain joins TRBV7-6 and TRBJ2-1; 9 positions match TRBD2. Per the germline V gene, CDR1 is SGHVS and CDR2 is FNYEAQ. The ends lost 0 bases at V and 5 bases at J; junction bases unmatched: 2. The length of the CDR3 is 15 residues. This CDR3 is CASSLASSGDNEQFF. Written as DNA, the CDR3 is TGTGCCAGCAGCTTAGCGTCTAGCGGGGACAATGAGCAGTTCTTC. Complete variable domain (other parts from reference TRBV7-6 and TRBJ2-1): GAGVSQSPRYKVTKRGQDVALRCDPISGHVSLYWYRQALGQGPEFLTYFNYEAQQDKSGLPNDRFSAERPEGSISTLTIQRTEQRDSAMYRCASSLASSGDNEQFFGPGTRLTVL.

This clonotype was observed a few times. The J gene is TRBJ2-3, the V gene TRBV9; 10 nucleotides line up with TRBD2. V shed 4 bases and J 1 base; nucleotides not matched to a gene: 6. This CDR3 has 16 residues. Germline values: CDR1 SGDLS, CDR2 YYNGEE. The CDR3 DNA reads TGTGCCAGCAGCCCAAAGCGGGAGGGTCGCACAGATACGCAGTATTTT. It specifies CASSPKREGRTDTQYF.

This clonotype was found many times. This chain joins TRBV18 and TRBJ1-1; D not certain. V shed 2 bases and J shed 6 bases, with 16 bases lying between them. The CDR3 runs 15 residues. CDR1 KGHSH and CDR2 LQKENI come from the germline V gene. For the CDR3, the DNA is TGTGCCAGCTCACCAAGCGTGGAGGGTAGGGCTGAAGCTTTCTTT. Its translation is CASSPSVEGRAEAFF.

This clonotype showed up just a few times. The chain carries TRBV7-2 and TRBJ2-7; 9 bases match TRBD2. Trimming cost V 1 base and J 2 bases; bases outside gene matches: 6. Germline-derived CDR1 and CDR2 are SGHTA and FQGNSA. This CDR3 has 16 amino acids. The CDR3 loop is CASSLEQREVAYEQYF. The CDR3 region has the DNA TGTGCCAGCAGCTTAGAACAGCGGGAGGTAGCCTACGAGCAGTACTTC.

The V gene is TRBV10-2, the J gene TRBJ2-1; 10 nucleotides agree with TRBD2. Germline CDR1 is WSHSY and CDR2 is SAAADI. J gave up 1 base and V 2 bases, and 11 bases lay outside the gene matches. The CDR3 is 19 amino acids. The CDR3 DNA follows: TGCGCCAGCAGTGAGCACCGGGGTAGCGGGAGGAGATCCTACAATGAGCAGTTCTTC. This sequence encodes CASSEHRGSGRRSYNEQFF.

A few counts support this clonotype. In DNA, the CDR3 is TGTGCCAGCAGCCAAGATCCGGGAGGGCGCGAGCAGTACTTC. Translation gives CASSQDPGGREQYF. The chain combines TRBV3-1 with TRBJ2-7, with TRBD2 identical over 8 bases. V dropped 0 bases and J dropped 6; count of bases not matched to a gene: 4. Germline V CDR1 and CDR2: LGHDT, YNNKEL (reference sequence). The CDR3 has 14 amino acids.

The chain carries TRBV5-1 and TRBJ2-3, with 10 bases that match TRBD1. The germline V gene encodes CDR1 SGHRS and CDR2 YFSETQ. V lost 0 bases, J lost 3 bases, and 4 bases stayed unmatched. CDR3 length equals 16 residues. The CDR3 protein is CASSLAGQGVTDTQYF. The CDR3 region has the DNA TGCGCCAGCAGCTTGGCCGGACAGGGGGTTACAGATACGCAGTATTTT.

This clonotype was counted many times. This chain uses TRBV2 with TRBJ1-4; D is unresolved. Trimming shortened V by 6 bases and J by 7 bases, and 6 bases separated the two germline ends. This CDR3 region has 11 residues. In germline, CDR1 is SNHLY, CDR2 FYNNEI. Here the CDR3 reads CASRTGEKLFF. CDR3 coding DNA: TGTGCCAGCAGAACGGGTGAAAAACTGTTTTTT. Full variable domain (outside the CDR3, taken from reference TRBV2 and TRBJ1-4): EPEVTQTPSHQVTQMGQEVILRCVPISNHLYFYWYRQILGQKVEFLVSFYNNEISEKSEIFDDQFSVERPDGSNFTLKIRSTKLEDSAMYFCASRTGEKLFFGSGTQLSVL.

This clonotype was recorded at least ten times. The CDR3 region has the DNA TGTGCCAGCGCCCGGGGCCACAGGGATCAGCCCCAGCATTTT. Protein sequence: CASARGHRDQPQHF. The J gene is TRBJ1-5, the V gene TRBV12-3 or TRBV12-4, with D possibly matching TRBD1 (6 bases). There are 14 residues in the CDR3. V gave up 8 bases and J gave up 5 bases, with 16 bases separating them.

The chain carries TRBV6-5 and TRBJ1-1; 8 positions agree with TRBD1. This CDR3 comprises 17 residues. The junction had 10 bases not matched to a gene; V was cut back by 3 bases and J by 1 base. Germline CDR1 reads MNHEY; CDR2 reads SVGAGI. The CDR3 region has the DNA TGTGCCAGCAGTTATGAGCCCACAGGGGGGCGGAACACTGAAGCTTTCTTT. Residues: CASSYEPTGGRNTEAFF.

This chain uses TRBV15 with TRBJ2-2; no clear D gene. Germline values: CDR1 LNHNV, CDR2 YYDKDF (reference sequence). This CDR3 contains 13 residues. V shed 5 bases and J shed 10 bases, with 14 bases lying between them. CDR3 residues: CATSPPVSQELFF. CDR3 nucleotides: TGTGCCACCAGCCCCCCCGTAAGTCAGGAGCTGTTTTTT.

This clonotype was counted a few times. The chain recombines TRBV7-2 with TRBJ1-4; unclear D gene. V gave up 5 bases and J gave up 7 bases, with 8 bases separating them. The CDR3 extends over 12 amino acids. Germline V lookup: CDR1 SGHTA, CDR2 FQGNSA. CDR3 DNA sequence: TGTGCCAGCAGCGAAATTAGTGAAAAACTGTTTTTT. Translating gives CASSEISEKLFF.